Each of the 21 T cell receptor beta chains below was sequenced from the same sample in a study of radiotherapy plus CTLA-4 blockade in lung cancer. The protocol was immunoSEQ multiplex PCR, while the TCRdb copy is restricted to in-frame clones and leaves out a portion. Of tens of thousands of clones listed, over 65% are singletons. This specimen was peripheral blood, taken from a patient treated with radiotherapy plus ipilimumab. The origin of the receptors is a human donor with non-small cell lung cancer who had a partial response to radiotherapy plus ipilimumab.

This chain links TRBV7-9 with TRBJ2-7, with D maybe TRBD2 (6 bases). The CDR3 is 14 amino acids. The V end was cut by 3 bases, the J end by 6 bases, with 15 bases between. Per germline, CDR1 SEHNR and CDR2 FQNEAQ (reference sequence). The CDR3 DNA reads TGTGCCAGCAGCTTGGAGGGGTTCGGGTCCGAGCAGTACTTC. This sequence encodes CASSLEGFGSEQYF.

The chain is built from TRBV5-1 and TRBJ2-3; D may be TRBD2 (6 bases). V dropped 0 bases and J dropped 4 bases, with 21 bases sitting between them. CDR3 size: 18 residues. Germline CDR1 and CDR2: SGHRS and YFSETQ. CDR3 bases: TGCGCCAGCAGCTTGGAACCGACGGCAGGGAGGTTGTCAGATACGCAGTATTTT. This encodes CASSLEPTAGRLSDTQYF.

The rearrangement uses TRBV7-6 and TRBJ1-1; D is unclear. The CDR3 loop spans 13 amino acids. Germline assignment: CDR1 SGHVS and CDR2 FNYEAQ. Between the trimmed V and J ends, which lost 5 bases and 3 bases, there was a span of 10 bases. The CDR3 DNA reads as TGTGCCAGCAGCCACGGAGGTGACACTGAAGCTTTCTTT. Protein: CASSHGGDTEAFF. Variable domain in full (rest from reference TRBV7-6 and TRBJ1-1): GAGVSQSPRYKVTKRGQDVALRCDPISGHVSLYWYRQALGQGPEFLTYFNYEAQQDKSGLPNDRFSAERPEGSISTLTIQRTEQRDSAMYRCASSHGGDTEAFFGQGTRLTVV.

This clone occurred once. The CDR3: CASSLRSTQDRTYYEQYF. In nucleotides, the CDR3 is TGTGCCAGCAGCTTACGGAGCACCCAAGACAGGACCTACTACGAGCAGTACTTC. This chain links TRBV7-2 with TRBJ2-7, with D tentatively TRBD1 (6 bases). The germline V gene encodes CDR1 SGHTA and CDR2 FQGNSA. The V end lost 2 bases, the J end lost 3 bases, and 23 bases lay between the germline ends. The length of the CDR3 is 18 residues.

The chain couples TRBV5-4 to TRBJ2-1, with a possible D match to TRBD2 (6 bases). The CDR3 length is 14 residues. Trimming left V 4 bases short and J 3 bases short, with 11 bases between. The V gene's germline CDR1 is SGHNT and CDR2 YYREEE (reference sequence). CDR3: CASSLAGNYNEQFF. CDR3 bases: TGTGCCAGCAGCCTGGCGGGGAACTACAATGAGCAGTTCTTC.

J is TRBJ2-2 and V is TRBV9; D is ambiguous. Trimming cost V 1 base and J 7 bases, with 11 bases left between them. This CDR3 contains 14 residues. Germline CDR1 SGDLS, CDR2 YYNGEE. This CDR3 is CASSVIAADGELFF. In nucleotides, the CDR3 is TGTGCCAGCAGCGTAATAGCAGCTGACGGGGAGCTGTTTTTT.

The chain recombines TRBV9 with TRBJ1-2, with 11 bases aligning to TRBD1. J gave up 4 bases and V 7 bases, and 3 bases lay outside the gene matches. This CDR3 is built from 13 residues. CDR1 is SGDLS, CDR2 YYNGEE, per germline. This CDR3 is CASFGTGGYGYTF. The CDR3 DNA sequence: TGTGCCAGCTTCGGGACAGGGGGCTATGGCTACACCTTC.

The chain couples TRBV28 to TRBJ2-7, with D perhaps matching TRBD2 (6 bases). The CDR3 consists of 16 residues. CDR1 MDHEN and CDR2 SYDVKM come from the germline V gene. V was clipped by 6 bases and J by 2 bases, with 20 bases between them. CDR3 DNA sequence: TGTGCCAGCAGGCCGGGGACTTATTCACGGGCCTACGAGCAGTACTTC. It codes for CASRPGTYSRAYEQYF.

This chain uses TRBV19 with TRBJ1-3; D perhaps matches TRBD1 (5 bases). V was trimmed by 6 bases and J by 1 base, leaving 13 bases between them. Germline CDR1 is LNHDA and CDR2 is SQIVND (reference sequence). This CDR3 region has 15 residues. In nucleotides, the CDR3 is TGTGCCAGTAGGAAAACAGGAGATTCTGGAAACACCATATATTTT. Translation gives CASRKTGDSGNTIYF.

CDR3 protein: CASSERTGGGIQYF. CDR3 coding DNA: TGTGCCAGCAGCGAACGGACAGGGGGAGGCATTCAGTACTTC. The chain joins TRBV7-2 to TRBJ2-4, with 10 bases matching TRBD1. Per the germline V gene, CDR1 is SGHTA and CDR2 is FQGNSA. V was pared by 5 bases and J by 9 bases, with 7 bases of the junction left unmatched. CDR3 length: 14 amino acids.

The CDR3 loop is CASSLQGYAYYEQYF. CDR3 nucleotides: TGTGCCAGCAGCTTACAGGGGTACGCGTACTACGAGCAGTACTTC. This sequence joins TRBV28 and TRBJ2-7; 7 nucleotides match TRBD1. J was trimmed by 3 bases and V by 6 bases; bases with no gene match: 11. CDR3 length: 15 residues. Per germline, CDR1 MDHEN and CDR2 SYDVKM. Looking up the rest from reference TRBV28 and TRBJ2-7 gives the full variable domain: DVKVTQSSRYLVKRTGEKVFLECVQDMDHENMFWYRQDPGLGLRLIYFSYDVKMKEKGDIPEGYSVSREKKERFSLILESASTNQTSMYLCASSLQGYAYYEQYFGPGTRLTVT.

This chain connects TRBV9 to TRBJ1-1; a weak D match, TRBD1 (6 bases). Germline CDR1 SGDLS, CDR2 YYNGEE. V gave up 0 bases and J gave up 7 bases, with 13 bases separating them. This CDR3 region has 14 residues. CDR3 loop: CASSVGQGTYEAFF. The DNA of the CDR3 is TGTGCCAGCAGCGTAGGGCAGGGGACCTATGAAGCTTTCTTT.

This clone was recorded a few times. This sequence joins TRBV7-2 and TRBJ2-1; 9 bases match TRBD1. J gave up 8 bases and V 9 bases, and 8 bases lay outside the gene matches. Germline CDR1 SGHTA, CDR2 FQGNSA. CDR3 length: 13 residues. CDR3 bases: TGTGCCAGTGTCGGGACAGGGTGGGATGAGCAGTTCTTC. Translated: CASVGTGWDEQFF.

In the case of this clone: Other DNA sequences in this specimen translate into the identical CDR3. The genes are TRBV5-1 and TRBJ1-1, with D possibly being TRBD1 (6 bases). CDR3 length: 14 residues. Germline-derived CDR1 and CDR2 are SGHRS and YFSETQ. Trimming removed 2 bases from V and 4 bases from J, with 12 bases in between. The CDR3 region is CASSLQGEGTEAFF. The CDR3 region has the DNA TGCGCCAGCAGCTTACAGGGAGAAGGCACTGAAGCTTTCTTT.

This CDR3 is CASSLEVGSGGLGEQFF. The DNA of the CDR3 is TGCGCCAGCAGCTTGGAAGTTGGTAGCGGGGGACTTGGGGAGCAGTTCTTC. The chain couples TRBV5-1 to TRBJ2-1; 9 nucleotides agree with TRBD2. V shed 0 bases, J shed 10 bases, and the junction held 14 bases outside the gene matches. This CDR3 comprises 17 residues. Germline V lookup: CDR1 SGHRS, CDR2 YFSETQ.

The chain joins TRBV5-8 to TRBJ2-2; 12 positions agree with TRBD2. V lost 3 bases to trimming and J lost 5 bases; unmatched junction nucleotides: 2. CDR1 SGHTS and CDR2 YDEGEE come from the germline V gene. The CDR3 spans 15 residues. The CDR3 coding sequence is TGTGCCAGCAGCTCAGGACTAGCGGGGACCGGGGAGCTGTTTTTT. Translation gives CASSSGLAGTGELFF.

Remarks on this clone: The sample holds other DNA sequences that translate to the same CDR3. This rearrangement joins TRBV5-6 to TRBJ2-7, with TRBD2 matching over 14 bases. The CDR3 contains 16 residues. V trimming: 3 bases; J trimming: 2 bases; junction bases outside the gene matches: 4. CDR1 is SGHDT, CDR2 YYEEEE, per germline. The CDR3 sequence: CASSSGLAGGTYEQYF. The CDR3 nucleotides read TGTGCCAGCAGCTCTGGACTAGCGGGGGGCACCTACGAGCAGTACTTC.

The rearrangement joins TRBV18 to TRBJ1-4, with D perhaps matching TRBD1 (6 bases). V lost 6 bases, J lost 0 bases, and 17 bases lay in between. CDR3 length: 17 amino acids. The germline gives CDR1 KGHSH, CDR2 LQKENI. Here the CDR3 DNA reads TGTGCCAGCTCCCCCGCCGGACAGCCTGCAACTAATGAAAAACTGTTTTTT. Its translation: CASSPAGQPATNEKLFF.

This chain uses TRBV5-1 with TRBJ2-1; 8 nucleotides match TRBD1. The CDR3 covers 15 residues. Germline V CDR1 and CDR2: SGHRS, YFSETQ. V shed 4 bases and J 2 bases; nucleotides not matched to a gene: 5. CDR3 region: CASSPTGGAYNEQFF. Written as DNA, the CDR3 is TGCGCCAGCAGCCCAACAGGGGGAGCCTACAATGAGCAGTTCTTC.

The genes are TRBV5-1 and TRBJ2-3; the D is unclear. V was trimmed by 0 bases and J by 5 bases, leaving 7 bases between them. Per the germline V gene, CDR1 is SGHRS and CDR2 is YFSETQ. CDR3 length equals 13 residues. CDR3 protein: CASSLGAGDTQYF. CDR3 in DNA: TGCGCCAGCAGCTTGGGGGCTGGAGATACGCAGTATTTT.

The chain uses TRBV7-9 and TRBJ1-3, with a tentative D call TRBD1 (6 bases). V shed 5 bases and J shed 4 bases, with 15 bases lying between them. The CDR3 is 15 residues long. CDR1 is SEHNR, CDR2 FQNEAQ, per germline (reference sequence). The CDR3 reads CASSPDGQRGNTIYF. In DNA form, the CDR3 reads TGTGCCAGCAGCCCAGACGGACAGCGCGGAAACACCATATATTTT.